The T cell receptor (beta chain) under discussion was sequenced for a study of CD8+ T cells in alopecia areata. Study-wide results and limits: Resident alphabeta T-cell populations of normal skin are likewise subject to sequencing in scalp samples. Higher clonality was seen in lesional scalp than in normal scalp, especially in alopecia totalis/universalis.

The authors extracted RNA and reverse transcribed it into cDNA as the sequencing template. Assay: immunoSEQ multiplex PCR; the TCRdb copy retains only in-frame clones and omits some. The sample records hundreds of thousands of clones, more than 45% being singletons. Germline CDR1 LGHNA, CDR2 YNFKEQ. V dropped 6 bases and J dropped 7; count of bases not matched to a gene: 14. CDR3 length equals 16 residues. In alopecia areata patients, both lesional scalp punch biopsies and peripheral blood were collected. Only a few counts were recorded for this clone. Its specificity is unknown. This clonotype was sampled from a human donor with alopecia areata. The V and J genes are TRBV4-2 and TRBJ2-1; 8 nucleotides line up with TRBD2. The source was CD4+ T cells sorted from blood, collected at week 0. CDR3 nucleotide sequence: TGTGCCAGCAGTCTTCAAGCGGGAGAAACGGGGAATGAGCAGTTCTTC. It is translated as CASSLQAGETGNEQFF.